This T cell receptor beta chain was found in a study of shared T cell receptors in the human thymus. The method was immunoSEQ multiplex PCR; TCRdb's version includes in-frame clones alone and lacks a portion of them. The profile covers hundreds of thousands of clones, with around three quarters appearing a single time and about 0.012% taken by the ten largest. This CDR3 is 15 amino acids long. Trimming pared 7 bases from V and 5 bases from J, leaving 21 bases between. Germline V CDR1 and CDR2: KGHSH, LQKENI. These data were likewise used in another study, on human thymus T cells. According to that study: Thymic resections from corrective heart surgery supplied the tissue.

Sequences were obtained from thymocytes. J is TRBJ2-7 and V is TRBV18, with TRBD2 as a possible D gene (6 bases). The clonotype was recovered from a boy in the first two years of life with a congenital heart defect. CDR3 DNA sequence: TGTGCCAGCTTCCTTGGGGCGGAGGGCCGGGACGAGCAGTACTTC. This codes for CASFLGAEGRDEQYF.